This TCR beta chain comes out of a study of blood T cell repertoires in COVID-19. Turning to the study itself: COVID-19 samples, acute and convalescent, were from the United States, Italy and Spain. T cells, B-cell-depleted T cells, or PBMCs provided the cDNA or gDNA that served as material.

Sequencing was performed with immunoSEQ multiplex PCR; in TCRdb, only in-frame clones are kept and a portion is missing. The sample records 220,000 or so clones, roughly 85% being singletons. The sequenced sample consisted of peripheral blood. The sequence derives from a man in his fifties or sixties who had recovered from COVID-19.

Here the CDR3 DNA reads TGTGCCAGCAGAAAAAACAGGGGCACGGAGACCCAGTACTTC. Protein product: CASRKNRGTETQYF. This chain connects TRBV6-5 to TRBJ2-5; 7 bases align to TRBD1. The CDR3 covers 14 residues. Germline V CDR1 and CDR2: MNHEY, SVGAGI. The trim removed 6 bases at V and 5 bases at J, leaving 9 bases unmatched.